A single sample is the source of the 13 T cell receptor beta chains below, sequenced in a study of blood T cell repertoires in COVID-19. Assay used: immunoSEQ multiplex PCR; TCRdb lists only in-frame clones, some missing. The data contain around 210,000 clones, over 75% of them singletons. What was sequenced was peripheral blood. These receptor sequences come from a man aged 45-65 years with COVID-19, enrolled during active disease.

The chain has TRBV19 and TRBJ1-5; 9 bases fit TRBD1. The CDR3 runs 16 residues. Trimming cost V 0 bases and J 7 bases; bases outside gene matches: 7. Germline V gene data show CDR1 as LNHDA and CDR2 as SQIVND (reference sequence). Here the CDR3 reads CASSIETGGAGQPQHF. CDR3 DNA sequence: TGTGCCAGTAGTATAGAAACAGGGGGCGCGGGCCAGCCCCAGCATTTT.

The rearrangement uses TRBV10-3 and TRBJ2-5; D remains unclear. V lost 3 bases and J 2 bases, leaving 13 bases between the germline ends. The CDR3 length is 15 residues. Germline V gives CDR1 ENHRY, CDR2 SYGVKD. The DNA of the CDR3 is TGTGCCATCAGTGATTCTTTGCGGCTACAAGAGACCCAGTACTTC. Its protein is CAISDSLRLQETQYF.

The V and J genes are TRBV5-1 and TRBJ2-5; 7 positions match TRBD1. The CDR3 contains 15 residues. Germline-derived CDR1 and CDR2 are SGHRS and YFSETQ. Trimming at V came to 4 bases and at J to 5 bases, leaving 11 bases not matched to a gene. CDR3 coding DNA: TGCGCCAGCAGCCGAACAGGGGTCTCCAGGGAGACCCAGTACTTC. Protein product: CASSRTGVSRETQYF.

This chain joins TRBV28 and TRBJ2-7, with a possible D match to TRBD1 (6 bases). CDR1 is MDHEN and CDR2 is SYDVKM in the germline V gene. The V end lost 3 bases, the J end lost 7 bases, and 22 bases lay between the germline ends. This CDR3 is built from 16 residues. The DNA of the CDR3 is TGTGCCAGCAGTTTTGGTTCCGGCAGGGGATTAAGGGAGCAGTACTTC. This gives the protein CASSFGSGRGLREQYF.

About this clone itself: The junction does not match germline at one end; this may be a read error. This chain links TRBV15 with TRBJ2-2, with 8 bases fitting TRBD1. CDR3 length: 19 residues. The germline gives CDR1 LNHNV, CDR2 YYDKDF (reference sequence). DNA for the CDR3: TGTGCCACCAGCTTGTCAGGTACAGGGGGGATTCGTTGGCACCGGGGAGCTGTTTTT. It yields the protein CATSLSGTGGIRWHRGAVF.

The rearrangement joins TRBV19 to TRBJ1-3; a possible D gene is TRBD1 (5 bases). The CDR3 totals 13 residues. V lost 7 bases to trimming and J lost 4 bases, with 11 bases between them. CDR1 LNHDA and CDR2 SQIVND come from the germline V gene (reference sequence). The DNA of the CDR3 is TGTGCCAGTACGGGGGTCTGGGGAAACACCATATATTTT. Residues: CASTGVWGNTIYF.

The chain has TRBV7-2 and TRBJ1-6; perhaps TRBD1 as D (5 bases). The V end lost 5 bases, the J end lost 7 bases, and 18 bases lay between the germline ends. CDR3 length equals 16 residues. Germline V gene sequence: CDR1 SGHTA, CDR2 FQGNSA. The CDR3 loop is CASSPFGGSWNSPLHF. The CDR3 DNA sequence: TGTGCCAGCAGCCCCTTTGGGGGGAGCTGGAATTCACCCCTCCACTTT.

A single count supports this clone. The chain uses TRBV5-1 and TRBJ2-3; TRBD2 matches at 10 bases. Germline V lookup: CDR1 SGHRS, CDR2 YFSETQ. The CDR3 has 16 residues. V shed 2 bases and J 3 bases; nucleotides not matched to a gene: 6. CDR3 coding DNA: TGCGCCAGCAGCTTAGGTAATAGCGGGGGGACAGATACGCAGTATTTT. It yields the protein CASSLGNSGGTDTQYF.

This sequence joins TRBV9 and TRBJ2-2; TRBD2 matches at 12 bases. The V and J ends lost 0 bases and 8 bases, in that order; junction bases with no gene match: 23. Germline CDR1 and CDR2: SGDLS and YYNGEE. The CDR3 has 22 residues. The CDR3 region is CASSVALPGQGRLAGERGELFF. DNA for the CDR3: TGTGCCAGCAGCGTAGCCTTACCGGGACAGGGCAGACTAGCGGGAGAAAGGGGGGAGCTGTTTTTT.

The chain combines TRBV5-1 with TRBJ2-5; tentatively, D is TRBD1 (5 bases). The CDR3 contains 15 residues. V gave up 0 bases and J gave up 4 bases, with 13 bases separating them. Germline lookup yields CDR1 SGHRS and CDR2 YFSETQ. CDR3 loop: CASSLAAGMGETQYF. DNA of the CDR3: TGCGCCAGCAGCTTGGCCGCAGGGATGGGAGAGACCCAGTACTTC.

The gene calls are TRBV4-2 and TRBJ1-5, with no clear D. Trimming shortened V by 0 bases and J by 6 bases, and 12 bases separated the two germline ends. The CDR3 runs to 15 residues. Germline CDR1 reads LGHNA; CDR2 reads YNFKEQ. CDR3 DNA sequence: TGTGCCAGCAGCCAAGATTATCAGGTTAGTCAGCCCCAGCATTTT. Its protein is CASSQDYQVSQPQHF.

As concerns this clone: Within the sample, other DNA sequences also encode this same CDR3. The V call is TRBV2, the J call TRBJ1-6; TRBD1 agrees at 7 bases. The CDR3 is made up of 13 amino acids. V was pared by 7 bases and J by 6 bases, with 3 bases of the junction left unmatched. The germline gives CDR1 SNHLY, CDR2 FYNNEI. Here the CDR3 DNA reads TGTGCCAGCAACAGGGACAGTAATTCACCCCTCCACTTT. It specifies CASNRDSNSPLHF. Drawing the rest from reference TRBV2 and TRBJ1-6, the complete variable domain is EPEVTQTPSHQVTQMGQEVILRCVPISNHLYFYWYRQILGQKVEFLVSFYNNEISEKSEIFDDQFSVERPDGSNFTLKIRSTKLEDSAMYFCASNRDSNSPLHFGNGTRLTVT.

The CDR3 sequence is CASSYSTRRSEQYF. CDR3 sequence (DNA): TGTGCCAGCAGTTACTCGACCCGGCGGTCCGAGCAGTACTTC. This chain uses TRBV6-2 or TRBV6-3 with TRBJ2-7; D is unclear. This CDR3 spans 14 amino acids. The V end lost 0 bases, the J end lost 6 bases, and 12 bases lay between the germline ends. In germline, CDR1 is MNHEY, CDR2 SVGEGT.